This T cell receptor beta chain came from a study of cytomegalovirus exposure and HLA in healthy donors. It was with 60 Vbeta and 13 Jbeta primers that the PCR ran. Sequencing used immunoSEQ multiplex PCR; TCRdb keeps in-frame clones, though not all of them. This sample carries some 100,000 clones, 76% of them seen once, and the ten largest clones take under 4.5%. This clone was seen more than once but under ten times. The CDR3 has 18 amino acids. Germline values: CDR1 LNHDA, CDR2 SQIVND (reference sequence). The V end lost 1 base, the J end lost 0 bases, and 16 bases lay between the germline ends. The chain joins TRBV19 to TRBJ1-3, with D possibly being TRBD1 (5 bases). Sequencing was carried out using PBMCs. The TCR was taken from a woman aged 45-65 years in good health and CMV-seropositive. The CDR3 DNA reads as TGTGCCAGTAGTATAGGGTGGAGGGGCCCTAGCTCTGGAAACACCATATATTTT. It yields the protein CASSIGWRGPSSGNTIYF.